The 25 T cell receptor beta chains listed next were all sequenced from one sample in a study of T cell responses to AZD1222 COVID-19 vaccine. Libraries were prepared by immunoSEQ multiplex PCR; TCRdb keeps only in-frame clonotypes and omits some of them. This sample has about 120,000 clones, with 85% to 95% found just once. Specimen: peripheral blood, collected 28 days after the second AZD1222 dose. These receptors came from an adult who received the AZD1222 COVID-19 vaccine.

In DNA form, the CDR3 reads TGTGCCAGCAGCTTAGGATGGGATCAGCCCCAGCATTTT. Its translation: CASSLGWDQPQHF. This chain uses TRBV7-3 with TRBJ1-5; D gene unclear. The CDR3 contains 13 residues. From germline, CDR1 is SGHTA and CDR2 FQGTGA. Trimming took off 2 bases at V and 5 bases at J, with 7 bases between the two ends.

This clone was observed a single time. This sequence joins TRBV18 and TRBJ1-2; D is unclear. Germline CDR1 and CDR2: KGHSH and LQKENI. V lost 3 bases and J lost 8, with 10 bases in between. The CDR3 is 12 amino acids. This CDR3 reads CASSPPGRGYTF. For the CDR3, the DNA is TGTGCCAGCTCACCTCCAGGTCGGGGCTACACCTTC.

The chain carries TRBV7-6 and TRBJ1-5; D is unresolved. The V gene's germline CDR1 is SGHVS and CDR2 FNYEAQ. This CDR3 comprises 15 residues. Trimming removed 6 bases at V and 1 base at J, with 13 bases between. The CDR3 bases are TGTGCCAGCAGTCCCATACCCGGGAGCAATCAGCCCCAGCATTTT. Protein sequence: CASSPIPGSNQPQHF.

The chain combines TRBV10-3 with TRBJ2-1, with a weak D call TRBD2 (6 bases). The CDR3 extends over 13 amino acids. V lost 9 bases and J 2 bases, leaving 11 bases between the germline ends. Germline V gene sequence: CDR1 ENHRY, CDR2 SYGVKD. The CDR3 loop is CAIVADPYNEQFF. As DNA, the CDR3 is TGTGCCATTGTAGCGGATCCCTACAATGAGCAGTTCTTC.

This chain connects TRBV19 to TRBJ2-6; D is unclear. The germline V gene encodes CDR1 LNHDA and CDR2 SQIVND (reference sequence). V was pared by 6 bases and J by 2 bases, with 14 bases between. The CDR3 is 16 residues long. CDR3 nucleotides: TGTGCCAGTAGCGACCACAGCGTAACTGGGGCCAACGTCCTGACTTTC. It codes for CASSDHSVTGANVLTF.

The CDR3 protein is CASRREPITEAFF. As DNA, the CDR3 is TGTGCCTCAAGAAGGGAACCTATCACTGAAGCTTTCTTT. The chain employs TRBV28 and TRBJ1-1, with D unclear. The CDR3 extends over 13 amino acids. The germline V and J ends were trimmed by 11 bases and 4 bases, with 17 bases remaining between them. Per germline, CDR1 MDHEN and CDR2 SYDVKM.

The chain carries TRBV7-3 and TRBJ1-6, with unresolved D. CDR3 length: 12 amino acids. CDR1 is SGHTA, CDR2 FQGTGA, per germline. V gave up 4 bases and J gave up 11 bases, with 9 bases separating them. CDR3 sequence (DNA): TGTGCCAGCAGCTCTCCGGGAGCACCCCTCCACTTT. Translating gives CASSSPGAPLHF.

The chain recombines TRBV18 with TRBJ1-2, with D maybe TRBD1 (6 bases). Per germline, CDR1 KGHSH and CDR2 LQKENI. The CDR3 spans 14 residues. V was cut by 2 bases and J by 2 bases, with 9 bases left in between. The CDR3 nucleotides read TGTGCCAGCTCACCATGGCAGGGGAACTATGGCTACACCTTC. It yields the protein CASSPWQGNYGYTF.

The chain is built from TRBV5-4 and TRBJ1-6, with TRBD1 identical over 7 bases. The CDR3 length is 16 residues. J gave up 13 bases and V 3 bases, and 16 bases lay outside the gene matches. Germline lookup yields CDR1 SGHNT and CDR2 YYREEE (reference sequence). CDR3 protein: CASSSAGTASHGPLHF. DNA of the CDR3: TGTGCCAGCAGCTCCGCGGGGACAGCCTCCCATGGTCCCCTCCACTTT.

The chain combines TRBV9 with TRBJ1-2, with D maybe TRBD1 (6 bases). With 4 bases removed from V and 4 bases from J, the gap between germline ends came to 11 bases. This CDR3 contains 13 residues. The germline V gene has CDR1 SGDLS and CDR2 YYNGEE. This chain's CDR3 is CASSPWTVYGYTF. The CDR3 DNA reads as TGTGCCAGCAGCCCCTGGACAGTCTATGGCTACACCTTC. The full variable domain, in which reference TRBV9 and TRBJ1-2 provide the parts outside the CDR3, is DSGVTQTPKHLITATGQRVTLRCSPRSGDLSVYWYQQSLDQGLQFLIQYYNGEERAKGNILERFSAQQFPDLHSELNLSSLELGDSALYFCASSPWTVYGYTFGSGTRLTVV.

CDR3 DNA: TGTGCCAGCAGCCAAGATCGGGAGGGATACAATGAGCAGTTCTTC. This translates into CASSQDREGYNEQFF. The chain is built from TRBV3-1 (or the pseudogene TRBV3-2) and TRBJ2-1; 8 nucleotides agree with TRBD2. After removal of 0 bases from V and 4 bases from J, the junction contained 2 bases not matched to a gene. The CDR3 spans 15 residues. Germline lookup yields CDR1 LGHDT and CDR2 YNNKEL (reference sequence).

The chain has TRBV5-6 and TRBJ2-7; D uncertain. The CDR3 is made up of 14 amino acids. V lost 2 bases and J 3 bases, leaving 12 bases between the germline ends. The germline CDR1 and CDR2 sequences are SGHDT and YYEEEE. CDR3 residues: CASSLKYTNYEQYF. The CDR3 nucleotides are TGTGCCAGCAGCTTAAAGTACACCAACTACGAGCAGTACTTC.

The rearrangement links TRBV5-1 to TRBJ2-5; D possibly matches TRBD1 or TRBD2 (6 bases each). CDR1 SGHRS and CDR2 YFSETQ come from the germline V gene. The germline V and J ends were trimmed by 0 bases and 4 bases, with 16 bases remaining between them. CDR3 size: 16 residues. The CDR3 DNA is TGCGCCAGCAGCTTGGCCTTTATGGGGGGCGCAGAGACCCAGTACTTC. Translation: CASSLAFMGGAETQYF.

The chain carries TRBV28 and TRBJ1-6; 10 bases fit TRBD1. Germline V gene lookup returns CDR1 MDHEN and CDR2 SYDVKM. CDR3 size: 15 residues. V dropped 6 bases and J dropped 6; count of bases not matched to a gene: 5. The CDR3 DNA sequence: TGTGCCAGCAGCTCCGGGACAGGGGCTAATTCACCCCTCCACTTT. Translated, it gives CASSSGTGANSPLHF.

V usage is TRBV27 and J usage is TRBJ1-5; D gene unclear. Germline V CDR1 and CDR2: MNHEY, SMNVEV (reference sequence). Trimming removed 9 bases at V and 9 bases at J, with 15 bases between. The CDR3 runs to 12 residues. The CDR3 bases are TGTGCCAGGACGGCTTCTTGGGGGCCCCAGCATTTT. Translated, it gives CARTASWGPQHF.

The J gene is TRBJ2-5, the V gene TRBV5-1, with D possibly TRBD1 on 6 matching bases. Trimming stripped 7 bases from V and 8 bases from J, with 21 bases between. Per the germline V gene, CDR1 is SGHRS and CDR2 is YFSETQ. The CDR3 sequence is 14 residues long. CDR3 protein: CASHGQPPPRTQYF. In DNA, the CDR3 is TGCGCCAGCCACGGACAGCCCCCACCGCGTACCCAGTACTTC.

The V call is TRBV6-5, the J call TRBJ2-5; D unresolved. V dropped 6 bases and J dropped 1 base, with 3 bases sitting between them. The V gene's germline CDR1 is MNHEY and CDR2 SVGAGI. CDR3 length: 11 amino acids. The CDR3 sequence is CASSLQETQYF. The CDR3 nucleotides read TGTGCCAGCAGCCTCCAAGAGACCCAGTACTTC.

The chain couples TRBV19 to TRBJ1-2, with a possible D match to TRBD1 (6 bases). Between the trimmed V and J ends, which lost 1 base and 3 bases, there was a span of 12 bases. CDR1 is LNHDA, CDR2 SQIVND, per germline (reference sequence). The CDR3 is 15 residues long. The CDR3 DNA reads TGTGCCAGTAGTATAGCTTCGGACAGATACTATGGCTACACCTTC. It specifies CASSIASDRYYGYTF.

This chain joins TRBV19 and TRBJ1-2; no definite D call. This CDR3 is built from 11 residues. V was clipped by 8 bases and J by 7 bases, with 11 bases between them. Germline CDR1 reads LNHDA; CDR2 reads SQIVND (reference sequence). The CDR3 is CASYKGSGYTF. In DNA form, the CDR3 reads TGTGCCAGTTATAAAGGGTCTGGCTACACCTTC. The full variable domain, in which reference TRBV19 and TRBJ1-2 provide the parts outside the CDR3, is DGGITQSPKYLFRKEGQNVTLSCEQNLNHDAMYWYRQDPGQGLRLIYYSQIVNDFQKGDIAEGYSVSREKKESFPLTVTSAQKNPTAFYLCASYKGSGYTFGSGTRLTVV.

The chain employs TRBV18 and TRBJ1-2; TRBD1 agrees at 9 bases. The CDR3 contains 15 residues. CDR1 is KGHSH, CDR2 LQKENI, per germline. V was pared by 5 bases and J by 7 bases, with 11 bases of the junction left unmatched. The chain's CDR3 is CASSSGTGPDRGYTF. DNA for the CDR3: TGTGCCAGCTCATCCGGGACAGGGCCGGATCGTGGCTACACCTTC.

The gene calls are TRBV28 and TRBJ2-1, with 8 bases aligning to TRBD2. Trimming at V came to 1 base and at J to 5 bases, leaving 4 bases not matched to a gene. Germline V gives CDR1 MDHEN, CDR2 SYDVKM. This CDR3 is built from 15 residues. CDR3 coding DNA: TGTGCCAGCAGTTTATATGGACTAGCCGACAATGAGCAGTTCTTC. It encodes CASSLYGLADNEQFF.

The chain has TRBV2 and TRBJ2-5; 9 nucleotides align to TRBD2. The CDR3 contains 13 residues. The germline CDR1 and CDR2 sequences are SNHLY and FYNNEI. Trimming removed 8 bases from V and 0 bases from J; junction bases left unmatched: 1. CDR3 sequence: CASCGRDQETQYF. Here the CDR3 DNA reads TGTGCCAGCTGCGGGAGGGACCAAGAGACCCAGTACTTC.

As DNA, the CDR3 is TGTGCCAGCAGCTTAATTCCGGGGGCTCCTGCTAATGAAAAACTGTTTTTT. Protein product: CASSLIPGAPANEKLFF. This chain links TRBV7-9 with TRBJ1-4; possible D gene TRBD1, 6 bases. This CDR3 has 17 amino acids. CDR1 is SEHNR, CDR2 FQNEAQ, per germline (reference sequence). Trimming pared 2 bases from V and 3 bases from J, leaving 16 bases between.

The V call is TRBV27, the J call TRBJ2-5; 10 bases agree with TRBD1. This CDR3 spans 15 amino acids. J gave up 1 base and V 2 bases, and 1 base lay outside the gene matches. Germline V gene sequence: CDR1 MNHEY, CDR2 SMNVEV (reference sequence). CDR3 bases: TGTGCCAGCAGTTTAAGGACAGGGGGCCAAGAGACCCAGTACTTC. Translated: CASSLRTGGQETQYF.

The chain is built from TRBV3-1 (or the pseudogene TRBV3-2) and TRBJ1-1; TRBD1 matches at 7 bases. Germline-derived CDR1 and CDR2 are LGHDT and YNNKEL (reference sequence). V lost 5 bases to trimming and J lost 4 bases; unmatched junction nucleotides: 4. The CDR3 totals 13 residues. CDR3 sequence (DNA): TGTGCCAGCAGCGCGACAGGGCCCACTGAAGCTTTCTTT. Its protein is CASSATGPTEAFF.